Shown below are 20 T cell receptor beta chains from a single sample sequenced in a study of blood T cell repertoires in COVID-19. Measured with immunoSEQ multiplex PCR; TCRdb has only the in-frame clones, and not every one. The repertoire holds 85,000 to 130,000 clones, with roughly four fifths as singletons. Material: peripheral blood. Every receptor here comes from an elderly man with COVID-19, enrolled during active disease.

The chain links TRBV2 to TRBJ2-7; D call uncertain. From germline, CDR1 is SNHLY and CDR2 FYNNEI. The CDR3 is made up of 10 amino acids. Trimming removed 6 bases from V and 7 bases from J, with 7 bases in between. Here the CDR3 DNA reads TGTGCCAGCAGGTACTTGGAGCAGTACTTC. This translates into CASRYLEQYF.

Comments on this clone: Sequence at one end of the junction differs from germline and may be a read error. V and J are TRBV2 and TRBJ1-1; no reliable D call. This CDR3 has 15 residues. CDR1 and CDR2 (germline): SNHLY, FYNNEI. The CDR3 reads CASTLRVGVGTEAFF. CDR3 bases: TGTGCGAGCACACTCCGGGTAGGCGTTGGTACTGAAGCTTTCTTT.

The CDR3 region has the DNA TGTGCCAGCAGTCGTTTCCGGGAGGGTTTACGCGAATACTTC. Protein product: CASSRFREGLREYF. The rearrangement links TRBV28 to TRBJ2-7, with TRBD2 matching 8 bases. Unmatched junction bases numbered 16, after V lost 5 bases and J lost 13 bases. CDR3 length: 14 residues. Germline V gives CDR1 MDHEN, CDR2 SYDVKM.

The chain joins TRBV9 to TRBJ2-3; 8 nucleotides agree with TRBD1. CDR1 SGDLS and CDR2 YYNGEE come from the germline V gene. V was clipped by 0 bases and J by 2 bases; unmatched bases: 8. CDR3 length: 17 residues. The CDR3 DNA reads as TGTGCCAGCAGCGTAGACCCCGGGACAGGCCACACAGATACGCAGTATTTT. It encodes CASSVDPGTGHTDTQYF. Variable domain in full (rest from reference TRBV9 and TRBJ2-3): DSGVTQTPKHLITATGQRVTLRCSPRSGDLSVYWYQQSLDQGLQFLIQYYNGEERAKGNILERFSAQQFPDLHSELNLSSLELGDSALYFCASSVDPGTGHTDTQYFGPGTRLTVL.

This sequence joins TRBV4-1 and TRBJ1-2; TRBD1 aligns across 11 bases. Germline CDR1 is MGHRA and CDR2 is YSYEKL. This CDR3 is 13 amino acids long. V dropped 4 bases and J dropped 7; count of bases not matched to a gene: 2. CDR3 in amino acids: CASSRGTGGGYTF. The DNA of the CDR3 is TGCGCCAGCAGCCGAGGGACAGGGGGTGGCTACACCTTC.

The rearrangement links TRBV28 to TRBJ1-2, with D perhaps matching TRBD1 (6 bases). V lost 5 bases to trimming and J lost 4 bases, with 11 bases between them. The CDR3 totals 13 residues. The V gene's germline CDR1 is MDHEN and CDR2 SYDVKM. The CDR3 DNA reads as TGTGCCAGCAGTCGGCAGGGGACCTATGGCTACACCTTC. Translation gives CASSRQGTYGYTF.

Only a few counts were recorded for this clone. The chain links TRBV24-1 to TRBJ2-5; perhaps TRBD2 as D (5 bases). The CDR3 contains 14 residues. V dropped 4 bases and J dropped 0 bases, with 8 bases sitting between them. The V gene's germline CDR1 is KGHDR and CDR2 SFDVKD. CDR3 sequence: CATSDPTNQETQYF. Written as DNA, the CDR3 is TGTGCCACCAGTGACCCGACTAACCAAGAGACCCAGTACTTC.

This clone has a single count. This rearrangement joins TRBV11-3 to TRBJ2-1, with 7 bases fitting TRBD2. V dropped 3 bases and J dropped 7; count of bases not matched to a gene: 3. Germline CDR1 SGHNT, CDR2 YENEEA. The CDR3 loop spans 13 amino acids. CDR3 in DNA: TGTGCCAGCAGCTTGGGACTACCAAATGAGCAGTTCTTC. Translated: CASSLGLPNEQFF. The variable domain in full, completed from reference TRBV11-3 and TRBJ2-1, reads EAGVVQSPRYKIIEKKQPVAFWCNPISGHNTLYWYLQNLGQGPELLIRYENEEAVDDSQLPKDRFSAERLKGVDSTLKIQPAELGDSAVYLCASSLGLPNEQFFGPGTRLTVL.

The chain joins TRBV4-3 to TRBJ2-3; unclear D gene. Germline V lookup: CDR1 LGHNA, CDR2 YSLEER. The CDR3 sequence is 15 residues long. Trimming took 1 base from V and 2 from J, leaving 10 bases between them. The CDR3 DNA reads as TGCGCCAGCAGCCAAGGAGGCTCTTTCACAGATACGCAGTATTTT. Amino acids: CASSQGGSFTDTQYF.

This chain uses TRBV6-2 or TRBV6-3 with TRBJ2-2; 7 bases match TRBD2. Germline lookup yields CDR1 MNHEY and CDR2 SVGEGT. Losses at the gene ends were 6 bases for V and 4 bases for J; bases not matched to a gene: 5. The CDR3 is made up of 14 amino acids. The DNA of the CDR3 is TGTGCCAGCAGCTCCGGGACTATCACCGGGGAGCTGTTTTTT. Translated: CASSSGTITGELFF.

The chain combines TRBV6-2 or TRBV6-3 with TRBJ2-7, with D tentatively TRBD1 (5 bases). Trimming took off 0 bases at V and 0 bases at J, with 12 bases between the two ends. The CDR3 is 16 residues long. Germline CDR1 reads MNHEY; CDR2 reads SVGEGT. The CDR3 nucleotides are TGTGCCAGCAGTTACTCCCGGACACGGAGCTCCTACGAGCAGTACTTC. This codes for CASSYSRTRSSYEQYF.

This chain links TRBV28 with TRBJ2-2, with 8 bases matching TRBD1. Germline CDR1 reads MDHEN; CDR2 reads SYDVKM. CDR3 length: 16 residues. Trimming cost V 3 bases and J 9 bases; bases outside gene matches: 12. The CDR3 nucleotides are TGTGCCAGCAGTTTGTCAGGGGGCAGTATTAACCGGGAGCTGTTTTTT. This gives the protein CASSLSGGSINRELFF.

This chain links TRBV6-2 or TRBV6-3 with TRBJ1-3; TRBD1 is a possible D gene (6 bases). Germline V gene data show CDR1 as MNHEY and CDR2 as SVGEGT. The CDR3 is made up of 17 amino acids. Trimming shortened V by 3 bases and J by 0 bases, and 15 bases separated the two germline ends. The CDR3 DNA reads TGTGCCAGCAGTTATGTGGGACAAGCGACCTCTGGAAACACCATATATTTT. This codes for CASSYVGQATSGNTIYF.

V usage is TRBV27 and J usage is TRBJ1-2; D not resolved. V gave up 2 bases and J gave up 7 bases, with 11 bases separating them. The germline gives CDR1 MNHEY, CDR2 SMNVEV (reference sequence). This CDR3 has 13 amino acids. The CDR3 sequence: CASSLNPESGYTF. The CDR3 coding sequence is TGTGCCAGCAGTTTAAATCCAGAATCTGGCTACACCTTC.

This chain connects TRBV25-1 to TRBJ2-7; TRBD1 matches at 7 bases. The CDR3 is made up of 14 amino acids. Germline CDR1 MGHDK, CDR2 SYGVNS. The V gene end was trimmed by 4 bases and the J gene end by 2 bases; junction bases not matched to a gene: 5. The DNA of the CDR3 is TGTGCCAGCAGTGCAGGGCAGGGGGCCTACGAGCAGTACTTC. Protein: CASSAGQGAYEQYF.

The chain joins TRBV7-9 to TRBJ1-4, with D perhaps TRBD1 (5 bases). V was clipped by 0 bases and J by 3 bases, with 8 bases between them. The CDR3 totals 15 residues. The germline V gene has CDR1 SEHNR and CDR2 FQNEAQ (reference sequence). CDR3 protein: CASSLARASNEKLFF. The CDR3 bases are TGTGCCAGCAGCTTAGCCAGGGCCTCTAATGAAAAACTGTTTTTT.

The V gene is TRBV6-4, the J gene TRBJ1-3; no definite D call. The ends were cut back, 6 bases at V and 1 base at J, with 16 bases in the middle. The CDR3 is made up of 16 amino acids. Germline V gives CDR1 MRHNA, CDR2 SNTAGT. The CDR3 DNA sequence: TGTGCCAGCAGACCCCCGAAACTGCAATCTGGAAACACCATATATTTT. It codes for CASRPPKLQSGNTIYF.

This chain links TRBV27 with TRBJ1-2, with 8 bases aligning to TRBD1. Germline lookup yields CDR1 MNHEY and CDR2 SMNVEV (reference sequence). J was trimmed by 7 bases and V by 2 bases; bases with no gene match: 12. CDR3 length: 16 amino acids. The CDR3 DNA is TGTGCCAGCAGTTTAGGGGGGACAGGTGGGATGGTTGGCTACACCTTC. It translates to CASSLGGTGGMVGYTF.

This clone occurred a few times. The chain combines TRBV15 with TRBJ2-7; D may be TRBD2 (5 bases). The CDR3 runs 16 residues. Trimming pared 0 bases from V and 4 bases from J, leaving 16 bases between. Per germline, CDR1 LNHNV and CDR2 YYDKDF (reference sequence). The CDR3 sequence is CATSRDPGVASYEQYF. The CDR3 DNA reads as TGTGCCACCAGCAGAGACCCCGGGGTAGCGTCGTACGAGCAGTACTTC.

The CDR3 loop is CATSRYRGPDEQFF. CDR3 nucleotide sequence: TGTGCCACCAGCAGATACAGGGGGCCCGATGAGCAGTTCTTC. This chain links TRBV15 with TRBJ2-1; 9 nucleotides align to TRBD1. Per the germline V gene, CDR1 is LNHNV and CDR2 is YYDKDF (reference sequence). V was clipped by 2 bases and J by 8 bases; unmatched bases: 4. CDR3 length: 14 residues.